This T cell receptor (beta chain) was retrieved from a study of blood T cell repertoires in COVID-19. TCRdb's table, derived via immunoSEQ multiplex PCR, lists solely in-frame clones and lacks some. The sample shows some 250,000 clones, 70% to 90% of them seen only once. Looked up from germline, CDR1 is SGHAT and CDR2 is FQNNGV. The CDR3 is made up of 17 amino acids. V shed 1 base and J 1 base; nucleotides not matched to a gene: 6. The rearrangement links TRBV11-2 to TRBJ1-3, with 8 bases that match TRBD1. Sample: PBMCs or T cells enriched from blood (not recorded which). The origin of this receptor is a woman between 50 and 59 years old who had recovered from COVID-19. The CDR3 DNA reads as TGTGCCAGCAGCTTAGGTCCAGGGGGCTATTCTGGAAACACCATATATTTT. Translating gives CASSLGPGGYSGNTIYF.